Included here is one T cell receptor (beta chain) sequence, with context. The entry originates in a study of T cell responses to AZD1222 COVID-19 vaccine. From germline, CDR1 is SGHVS and CDR2 FQNEAQ. The length of the CDR3 is 13 residues. V was shortened by 2 bases and J by 5 bases, with 7 bases between the two germline ends. Sequencing used immunoSEQ multiplex PCR; TCRdb keeps in-frame clones, though not all of them. The sample contains some 100,000 clones, less than 90% of which appear only once. This TCR was sampled from an adult in good health. Here the sequenced sample was peripheral blood, taken on day 0 of AZD1222 vaccination. V usage is TRBV7-8 and J usage is TRBJ2-1; D is possibly TRBD1 (6 bases). CDR3 residues: CASSLNRDNEQFF. CDR3 in DNA: TGTGCCAGCAGCTTAAACAGGGACAATGAGCAGTTCTTC.